Shown below are 6 T cell receptor beta chains from a single sample sequenced in a study of cytomegalovirus exposure and HLA in healthy donors. Use of 60 Vbeta and 13 Jbeta primers characterized the PCR. Generated by immunoSEQ multiplex PCR, the TCRdb table keeps only in-frame clones and is missing some. The sample carries about 140,000 clones, roughly 73% recorded once. The source material was PBMCs. The receptors originated from a human donor in good health.

V gene TRBV6-5 combines with J gene TRBJ2-1; tentatively, D is TRBD1 (5 bases). Germline lookup yields CDR1 MNHEY and CDR2 SVGAGI. Trimming left V 6 bases short and J 8 bases short, with 20 bases between. There are 15 residues in the CDR3. The DNA for the CDR3 is TGTGCCAGCAGACCCCAATGGACACCAAGGGATGAGCAGTTCTTC. Translating it yields CASRPQWTPRDEQFF.

The rearrangement joins TRBV6-1 to TRBJ2-1; no reliable D call. This CDR3 contains 14 residues. V gave up 0 bases and J gave up 0 bases, with 3 bases separating them. Germline V gives CDR1 MNHNS, CDR2 SASEGT. CDR3 nucleotide sequence: TGTGCCAGCAGTGAAGCCCGCTCCTACAATGAGCAGTTCTTC. It encodes CASSEARSYNEQFF.

The chain links TRBV30 to TRBJ2-3; D gene unclear. Trimming removed 3 bases from V and 4 bases from J, with 20 bases in between. Per germline, CDR1 GTSNPN and CDR2 SVGIG (reference sequence). CDR3 length: 16 amino acids. Written as DNA, the CDR3 is TGTGCCTGGAGCCGTATTGGCCCCACCTTGGCAGATACGCAGTATTTT. As protein: CAWSRIGPTLADTQYF.

The chain employs TRBV7-3 and TRBJ2-3; D uncertain. Trimming took off 2 bases at V and 1 base at J, with 10 bases between the two ends. This CDR3 spans 15 amino acids. Germline lookup yields CDR1 SGHTA and CDR2 FQGTGA. DNA of the CDR3: TGTGCCAGCAGCTTAGGTCCTGTAGGCACAGATACGCAGTATTTT. Protein product: CASSLGPVGTDTQYF.

This chain joins TRBV19 and TRBJ1-1; maybe TRBD1 (6 bases). Trimming stripped 6 bases from V and 0 bases from J, with 14 bases between. This CDR3 has 15 residues. Per germline, CDR1 LNHDA and CDR2 SQIVND (reference sequence). CDR3 residues: CASSPGQFLNTEAFF. DNA for the CDR3: TGTGCCAGTAGCCCCGGACAGTTCTTGAACACTGAAGCTTTCTTT. Using reference TRBV19 and TRBJ1-1 for the parts outside the CDR3, the full variable domain is DGGITQSPKYLFRKEGQNVTLSCEQNLNHDAMYWYRQDPGQGLRLIYYSQIVNDFQKGDIAEGYSVSREKKESFPLTVTSAQKNPTAFYLCASSPGQFLNTEAFFGQGTRLTVV.

The V and J genes are TRBV27 and TRBJ2-3, with 7 bases matching TRBD2. Germline CDR1 and CDR2: MNHEY and SMNVEV (reference sequence). Unmatched junction bases numbered 4, after V lost 2 bases and J lost 5 bases. The CDR3 length is 14 residues. The CDR3 sequence: CASSLGGGEDTQYF. The CDR3 nucleotides are TGTGCCAGCAGTTTAGGTGGGGGGGAAGATACGCAGTATTTT.